The clone carrying this T cell receptor gamma chain was seen a handful of times. The antigen is not known. These data belong to a study of Vδ1+ human thymocytes. Study-level findings and limits: Highly polyclonal TRG and TRD repertoires with Gaussian CDR3 length distributions appeared in thymus. Unexpected Vdelta2 sequences could cause misinterpretation of bulk repertoire data. Thymic delta-chain repertoires held about 20% Vdelta2 sequences and few Vdelta3, despite high sort purity.

CDR1 and CDR2 (germline): EGSNGY, YDSYNSKV. V lost 2 bases, J lost 8 bases, and 5 bases stayed unmatched. The CDR3 spans 13 residues. Sequences come from RNA converted to cDNA by reverse transcription. CDR3 amplicons came from multiplex PCR with pooled V-gene forward and constant-region reverse primers. TCRdb reapplied CATT to the multiplex PCR reads. The sample carries tens of thousands of gamma-chain clones, 20% to 25% recorded once. The clonotype was recovered from a girl less than two years old who had congenital heart surgery. The J gene is TRGJP1, the V gene TRGV2. Sequenced: Vdelta1+ gamma-delta thymocytes from the thymus. As to subset: FACS-sorted CD3+ TCRalphabeta- TCRVdelta1+ TCRVdelta2- thymocytes. Written as DNA, the CDR3 is TGTGCCACCTGGGACGCAGAAGGTTGGTTCAAGATATTT. It specifies CATWDAEGWFKIF.